This T cell receptor (beta chain) was sequenced for a study of CD8 T cells in ankylosing spondylitis. Notes on the study in general: Disease-linked clones reportedly showed significant enrichment in matched ankylosing spondylitis synovial fluid. Peripheral blood samples showed relatively rare disease-linked clones, and these clones were CD8+. Among TCR beta sequences, a motif of roughly 8 highly homologous variants appeared characteristic of ankylosing spondylitis blood. Existing reports had already noted some motif variants in reactive arthritis synovial fluid and blood.

Trimming cost V 5 bases and J 4 bases, with 12 bases left between them. The CDR3 covers 13 residues. Germline assignment: CDR1 SGHTA and CDR2 FQGNSA. Libraries of TCR beta came from quantitative 5'-RACE with molecular barcodes. TCRdb passed the 5' RACE reads through MiXCR, listing each CDR3 protein once. This table has about 750,000 distinct CDR3 sequences, under 20% appearing once. As regards this clonotype: Its antigen remains unknown.

This TCR was sampled from a male donor with ankylosing spondylitis. Sequenced sample: blood, either unsorted or a sorted T cell fraction (not recorded which). This sequence joins TRBV7-2 and TRBJ2-7, with D possibly called TRBD1 or TRBD2 (5 bases each). The CDR3 is CASSPRGDYEQYF. The CDR3 DNA sequence: TGTGCCAGCAGCCCCAGAGGGGATTACGAGCAGTACTTC.